These 22 T cell receptor beta chains came from one sample sequenced in a study of blood T cell repertoires in COVID-19. Clones were read by immunoSEQ multiplex PCR, and TCRdb kept only the in-frame ones, dropping some. The sample holds about 71,000 clones; 70% to 85% are singletons and the top ten take approximately 30%. The sample taken for sequencing was peripheral blood. These receptor sequences come from a man in his 70s with acute or convalescent COVID-19.

This clone appeared a single time. The genes are TRBV7-2 and TRBJ2-3; 8 bases are shared with TRBD2. CDR1 and CDR2 from the germline V gene are SGHTA and FQGNSA. This CDR3 is built from 13 residues. For the CDR3, the DNA is TGTGCTAGCGGGGAGCCTAGCACAGATACGCAGTATTTT. It yields the protein CASGEPSTDTQYF.

CDR3 amino acids: CASRGQGVLYEQYF. The CDR3 bases are TGTGCCAGCAGGGGACAGGGGGTGCTCTACGAGCAGTACTTC. This chain links TRBV6-5 with TRBJ2-7; 11 nucleotides align to TRBD1. CDR1 and CDR2 (germline): MNHEY, SVGAGI. V gave up 6 bases and J gave up 3 bases; unmatched junction bases: 4. The CDR3 sequence is 14 residues long.

The chain links TRBV9 to TRBJ2-2; D not certain. Germline V lookup: CDR1 SGDLS, CDR2 YYNGEE. This CDR3 has 13 amino acids. Trimming took off 4 bases at V and 6 bases at J, with 10 bases between the two ends. The DNA of the CDR3 is TGTGCCAGCAGCCCACAGTCGTCCGGGGAGCTGTTTTTT. It is translated as CASSPQSSGELFF.

The chain couples TRBV12-3 or TRBV12-4 to TRBJ2-2; possible D gene TRBD1, 5 bases. The V end lost 6 bases, the J end lost 10 bases, and 15 bases lay between the germline ends. The length of the CDR3 is 13 residues. In DNA, the CDR3 is TGTGCCAGCAGCCCCGGACATTACGCGGAGCTGTTTTTT. It translates to CASSPGHYAELFF.

This chain connects TRBV2 to TRBJ2-5; tentatively, D is TRBD2 (5 bases). V shed 9 bases and J shed 2 bases, with 19 bases lying between them. The CDR3 covers 15 residues. Germline values: CDR1 SNHLY, CDR2 FYNNEI. This chain's CDR3 is CASQVSGSEQETQYF. In DNA form, the CDR3 reads TGTGCCAGTCAAGTGAGCGGTTCGGAACAAGAGACCCAGTACTTC. Filled out from reference TRBV2 and TRBJ2-5, the complete variable domain reads EPEVTQTPSHQVTQMGQEVILRCVPISNHLYFYWYRQILGQKVEFLVSFYNNEISEKSEIFDDQFSVERPDGSNFTLKIRSTKLEDSAMYFCASQVSGSEQETQYFGPGTRLLVL.

This clone has just one count. The rearrangement links TRBV7-3 to TRBJ2-2; 10 positions agree with TRBD2. Trimming removed 5 bases from V and 4 bases from J; junction bases left unmatched: 7. The CDR3 totals 16 residues. Germline CDR1 is SGHTA and CDR2 is FQGTGA. CDR3 bases: TGTGCCAGCAGCATCGCCGGGACTAGCGCCACCGGGGAGCTGTTTTTT. Its protein is CASSIAGTSATGELFF.

This sequence joins TRBV7-3 and TRBJ2-3, with D possibly matching TRBD1 (6 bases). The V gene's germline CDR1 is SGHTA and CDR2 FQGTGA. Trimming took 5 bases from V and 2 from J, leaving 14 bases between them. The CDR3 runs 15 residues. For the CDR3, the DNA is TGTGCCAGCAGCCCTACAGGGTCCTTCACAGATACGCAGTATTTT. Its protein product is CASSPTGSFTDTQYF.

The chain joins TRBV6-5 to TRBJ2-5, with 8 bases identical to TRBD1. The CDR3 covers 14 residues. Germline V CDR1 and CDR2: MNHEY, SVGAGI. J gave up 2 bases and V 6 bases, and 5 bases lay outside the gene matches. Here the CDR3 DNA reads TGTGCCAGCAGCCGCGACAGGGGACAAGAGACCCAGTACTTC. Amino acids: CASSRDRGQETQYF.

The chain joins TRBV3-1 (or the pseudogene TRBV3-2) to TRBJ2-5; TRBD2 agrees at 10 bases. The CDR3 covers 13 residues. Per germline, CDR1 LGHDT and CDR2 YNNKEL (reference sequence). J gave up 9 bases and V 1 base, and 2 bases lay outside the gene matches. CDR3 amino acids: CASSQGTSGSQYF. CDR3 nucleotides: TGTGCCAGCAGCCAAGGGACTAGCGGTTCCCAGTACTTC.

The chain has TRBV6-2 or TRBV6-3 and TRBJ2-7, with TRBD1 matching 8 bases. The CDR3 runs 13 residues. CDR1 MNHEY and CDR2 SVGEGT come from the germline V gene. Trimming at V came to 4 bases and at J to 11 bases, leaving 10 bases not matched to a gene. CDR3 region: CASSSLGQAMKYF. The CDR3 DNA reads TGTGCCAGCAGTTCCCTGGGACAGGCGATGAAGTACTTC.

In this sample, this clone turned up once. The V gene is TRBV18, the J gene TRBJ1-2, with a tentative D call TRBD1 (5 bases). V dropped 8 bases and J dropped 2 bases, with 12 bases sitting between them. Germline assignment: CDR1 KGHSH and CDR2 LQKENI. The CDR3 consists of 13 residues. DNA for the CDR3: TGTGCCAGCGCCCGACAGAGCAACTATGGCTACACCTTC. It yields the protein CASARQSNYGYTF.

J is TRBJ2-5 and V is TRBV28; TRBD2 matches at 10 bases. From germline, CDR1 is MDHEN and CDR2 SYDVKM. The V gene end was trimmed by 6 bases and the J gene end by 9 bases; junction bases not matched to a gene: 7. The length of the CDR3 is 13 residues. The CDR3 protein is CASSSSGSKAQYF. DNA for the CDR3: TGTGCCAGCAGCTCTAGCGGGAGTAAAGCCCAGTACTTC.

The V gene is TRBV5-4, the J gene TRBJ2-1, with TRBD1 identical over 9 bases. With 4 bases clipped from V and 5 bases from J, the junction kept 10 bases outside the gene matches. Germline V gives CDR1 SGHNT, CDR2 YYREEE (reference sequence). CDR3 length equals 16 residues. CDR3 DNA sequence: TGTGCCAGCAGCCCTCCTGGGAGGACAGGGGACAATGAGCAGTTCTTC. Encoded protein: CASSPPGRTGDNEQFF.

The chain couples TRBV7-2 to TRBJ1-1; 7 bases align to TRBD1. CDR3 length: 14 residues. CDR1 and CDR2 from the germline V gene are SGHTA and FQGNSA. V lost 5 bases to trimming and J lost 1 base; unmatched junction nucleotides: 4. The CDR3: CASSGGTANTEAFF. In nucleotides, the CDR3 is TGTGCCAGCAGCGGTGGGACAGCGAACACTGAAGCTTTCTTT.

In DNA, the CDR3 is TGTGCCAGCAGCCCGGCGCAGGGGTGGAATTCACCCCTCCACTTT. It is translated as CASSPAQGWNSPLHF. The chain uses TRBV5-4 and TRBJ1-6; D is possibly TRBD1 (6 bases). Between the trimmed V and J ends, which lost 4 bases and 7 bases, there was a span of 15 bases. CDR3 size: 15 residues. Germline CDR1 is SGHNT and CDR2 is YYREEE (reference sequence).

This clone was observed a few times. V gene TRBV6-5 combines with J gene TRBJ2-5; tentative D call: TRBD2 (5 bases). This CDR3 has 12 amino acids. Per germline, CDR1 MNHEY and CDR2 SVGAGI. The V gene lost 6 bases and the J gene lost 5 bases, with 10 bases spanning the gap. CDR3 sequence: CASSLAEETQYF. The CDR3 coding sequence is TGTGCCAGCAGCCTAGCTGAGGAGACCCAGTACTTC.

J is TRBJ2-1 and V is TRBV4-1; unclear D gene. Germline V gene lookup returns CDR1 MGHRA and CDR2 YSYEKL. Deletions cut 4 bases from V and 5 bases from J, with 3 bases between. The CDR3 covers 11 residues. CDR3 sequence: CASSRDNEQFF. The DNA of the CDR3 is TGCGCCAGCAGCCGAGACAATGAGCAGTTCTTC.

Written as DNA, the CDR3 is TGTGCCAGCAGTTTAAGACTAGCCGGGGATGAGCAGTTCTTC. It specifies CASSLRLAGDEQFF. This rearrangement joins TRBV27 to TRBJ2-1, with 7 positions matching TRBD2. Trimming at V came to 2 bases and at J to 8 bases, leaving 6 bases not matched to a gene. There are 14 residues in the CDR3. CDR1 is MNHEY, CDR2 SMNVEV, per germline (reference sequence).

This chain joins TRBV2 and TRBJ1-1; 8 bases agree with TRBD1. V lost 6 bases to trimming and J lost 3 bases; unmatched junction nucleotides: 6. This CDR3 comprises 14 residues. CDR1 is SNHLY and CDR2 is FYNNEI in the germline V gene. The CDR3 is CASRTGEGDTEAFF. In DNA form, the CDR3 reads TGTGCCAGCAGGACAGGGGAGGGGGACACTGAAGCTTTCTTT.

The sample holds a few counts of this clone. This sequence joins TRBV5-1 and TRBJ2-6; the D gene is possibly TRBD2 (6 bases). Between the trimmed V and J ends, which lost 0 bases and 0 bases, there was a span of 16 bases. This CDR3 spans 19 amino acids. In germline, CDR1 is SGHRS, CDR2 YFSETQ. The CDR3 loop is CASSLGPRGPGSGANVLTF. The DNA for the CDR3 is TGCGCCAGCAGCTTGGGTCCGCGGGGCCCGGGCTCTGGGGCCAACGTCCTGACTTTC.

This chain joins TRBV6-2 or TRBV6-3 and TRBJ1-5; D possibly corresponds to TRBD1 (6 bases). Germline V gives CDR1 MNHEY, CDR2 SVGEGT. The V end was cut by 6 bases, the J end by 7 bases, with 16 bases between. CDR3 length: 14 amino acids. CDR3 bases: TGTGCCAGCAGCTTACAGGGCAGAGGACAGCCCCAGCATTTT. Amino acids: CASSLQGRGQPQHF.

About this clone itself: One end of the junction fails to match germline, which may point to a read error. The chain is built from TRBV9 and TRBJ2-2, with 7 bases aligning to TRBD2. The germline gives CDR1 SGDLS, CDR2 YYNGEE. The CDR3 loop spans 13 amino acids. CDR3 coding DNA: TGTGGCAGCGGGGAGGATCTCACCGGGGAGCTGTTTTTT. Residues: CGSGEDLTGELFF.